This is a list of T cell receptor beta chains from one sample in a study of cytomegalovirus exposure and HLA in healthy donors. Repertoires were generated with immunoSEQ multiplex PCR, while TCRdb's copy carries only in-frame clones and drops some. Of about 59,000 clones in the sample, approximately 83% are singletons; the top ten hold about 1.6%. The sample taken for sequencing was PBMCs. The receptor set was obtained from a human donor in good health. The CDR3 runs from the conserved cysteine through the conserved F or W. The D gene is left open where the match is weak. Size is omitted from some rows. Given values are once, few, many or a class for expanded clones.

CDR3 protein: CASSEQGNQPQHF
CDR3 DNA: TGTGCCAGCAGTGAACAGGGCAATCAGCCCCAGCATTTT
J gene: TRBJ1-5
clone size: few
D gene: .
V gene: TRBV2

CDR3 protein: CASSSGGFNEKLFF
CDR3 DNA: TGTGCCAGCAGTTCAGGGGGATTTAATGAAAAACTGTTTTTT
J gene: TRBJ1-4
clone size: once
D gene: TRBD1
V gene: TRBV27

CDR3 protein: CAWSQGVTGNTIYF
CDR3 DNA: TGTGCCTGGAGTCAGGGTGTTACTGGAAACACCATATATTTT
J gene: TRBJ1-3
clone size: .
D gene: .
V gene: TRBV30

CDR3 protein: CASSLSTSGGSDTQYF
CDR3 DNA: TGTGCCAGCAGCTTGAGCACTAGCGGGGGGTCAGATACGCAGTATTTT
J gene: TRBJ2-3
clone size: .
D gene: TRBD2
V gene: TRBV7-3

CDR3 protein: CASSRGLNSPLHF
CDR3 DNA: TGTGCCAGCAGCCGAGGCCTTAATTCACCCCTCCACTTT
J gene: TRBJ1-6
clone size: .
D gene: .
V gene: TRBV14

CDR3 protein: CASSLDLADRGTYEQYF
CDR3 DNA: TGTGCCAGCAGTTTAGATCTTGCGGACAGGGGAACCTACGAGCAGTACTTC
J gene: TRBJ2-7
clone size: .
D gene: TRBD1
V gene: TRBV28

CDR3 protein: CASSLLGLGDSVQYF
CDR3 DNA: TGCGCCAGCAGCTTGTTGGGACTAGGGGATAGTGTGCAGTACTTC
J gene: TRBJ2-7
clone size: .
D gene: TRBD2
V gene: TRBV5-1

CDR3 protein: CASSTRTETYEQYF
CDR3 DNA: TGTGCCAGTAGTACCCGGACAGAGACCTACGAGCAGTACTTC
J gene: TRBJ2-7
clone size: .
D gene: .
V gene: TRBV19

CDR3 protein: CASLGESGTEAFF
CDR3 DNA: TGTGCCAGCCTTGGGGAAAGCGGCACTGAAGCTTTCTTT
J gene: TRBJ1-1
clone size: .
D gene: .
V gene: TRBV2

CDR3 protein: CASSKTGLAWEQYF
CDR3 DNA: TGTGCCAGCAGCAAGACGGGACTAGCGTGGGAGCAGTACTTC
J gene: TRBJ2-7
clone size: .
D gene: TRBD2
V gene: TRBV5-5

CDR3 protein: CASSLQGSPETQYF
CDR3 DNA: TGTGCCAGTAGTTTACAGGGGTCCCCAGAGACCCAGTACTTC
J gene: TRBJ2-5
clone size: .
D gene: TRBD1
V gene: TRBV7-9

CDR3 protein: CASSLSLPQESYEQYF
CDR3 DNA: TGTGCCAGCAGCTTATCCCTCCCACAGGAGAGCTACGAGCAGTACTTC
J gene: TRBJ2-7
clone size: .
D gene: .
V gene: TRBV7-8

CDR3 protein: CASSILPQDEQFF
CDR3 DNA: TGTGCCAGTAGTATCCTGCCTCAGGATGAGCAGTTCTTC
J gene: TRBJ2-1
clone size: .
D gene: .
V gene: TRBV19

CDR3 protein: CASSVAWTDQETQYF
CDR3 DNA: TGTGCCAGCAGCGTAGCCTGGACAGATCAAGAGACCCAGTACTTC
J gene: TRBJ2-5
clone size: .
D gene: .
V gene: TRBV9

CDR3 protein: CASSLSGVGEQYF
CDR3 DNA: TGCGCCAGCAGCTTGTCAGGGGTGGGCGAGCAGTACTTC
J gene: TRBJ2-7
clone size: .
D gene: .
V gene: TRBV5-1

CDR3 protein: CASSKRGGQILFSEQFF
CDR3 DNA: TGTGCCAGCAGTAAACGGGGGGGCCAAATCTTATTCAGCGAGCAGTTCTTC
J gene: TRBJ2-1
clone size: .
D gene: TRBD2
V gene: TRBV7-2

CDR3 protein: CASSFSGTRADTQYF
CDR3 DNA: TGTGCCAGCAGCTTCTCGGGGACTAGAGCCGATACGCAGTATTTT
J gene: TRBJ2-3
clone size: once
D gene: TRBD2
V gene: TRBV7-2

CDR3 protein: CASRQTDTNYGYTF
CDR3 DNA: TGTGCCAGCAGACAGACGGACACTAACTATGGCTACACCTTC
J gene: TRBJ1-2
clone size: once
D gene: .
V gene: TRBV6-6

CDR3 protein: CASSFIAGKGFQYF
CDR3 DNA: TGTGCCAGCAGTTTCATTGCCGGGAAGGGATTTCAGTATTTT
J gene: TRBJ2-3
clone size: .
D gene: .
V gene: TRBV28

CDR3 protein: CASSLAGLAGTGIADTQYF
CDR3 DNA: TGTGCCAGCAGCTTAGCGGGACTAGCGGGAACGGGGATTGCAGATACGCAGTATTTT
J gene: TRBJ2-3
clone size: .
D gene: TRBD2
V gene: TRBV7-2

CDR3 protein: CASSPQTGGPDTQYF
CDR3 DNA: TGTGCCAGCAGCCCCCAGACAGGGGGTCCTGATACGCAGTATTTT
J gene: TRBJ2-3
clone size: .
D gene: TRBD1
V gene: TRBV9

CDR3 protein: CASSFAENTEAFF
CDR3 DNA: TGTGCCAGCAGTTTCGCAGAGAACACTGAAGCTTTCTTT
J gene: TRBJ1-1
clone size: .
D gene: .
V gene: TRBV7-2

CDR3 protein: CASSLSAPSTGSEAFF
CDR3 DNA: TGTGCCAGCAGCTTAAGCGCCCCCTCTACAGGGTCTGAAGCTTTCTTT
J gene: TRBJ1-1
clone size: .
D gene: .
V gene: TRBV11-2

CDR3 protein: CASSSNPGGGQPQHF
CDR3 DNA: TGCGCCAGCAGCTCCAATCCGGGGGGCGGGCAGCCCCAGCATTTT
J gene: TRBJ1-5
clone size: .
D gene: .
V gene: TRBV5-1

CDR3 protein: CASSLEGGHGNTIYF
CDR3 DNA: TGTGCCAGCAGTTTAGAAGGGGGCCATGGAAACACCATATATTTT
J gene: TRBJ1-3
clone size: .
D gene: TRBD1
V gene: TRBV27

CDR3 protein: CASSYLSSSGDEQFF
CDR3 DNA: TGTGCCAGCAGCTACCTGAGTTCGAGCGGCGATGAGCAGTTCTTC
J gene: TRBJ2-1
clone size: .
D gene: .
V gene: TRBV5-6

CDR3 protein: CATSRTRIYEQYF
CDR3 DNA: TGTGCCACCAGCAGAACTAGGATCTACGAGCAGTACTTC
J gene: TRBJ2-7
clone size: .
D gene: .
V gene: TRBV15

CDR3 protein: CAQPGQGAYNEQFF
CDR3 DNA: TGTGCCCAGCCCGGGCAGGGGGCCTACAATGAGCAGTTCTTC
J gene: TRBJ2-1
clone size: .
D gene: TRBD1
V gene: TRBV5-8

CDR3 protein: CASSQDLGGGYTF
CDR3 DNA: TGTGCCAGCAGCCAAGATCTGGGGGGAGGCTACACCTTC
J gene: TRBJ1-2
clone size: few
D gene: .
V gene: TRBV14

CDR3 protein: CASSLDGGAWRNTIYF
CDR3 DNA: TGTGCCAGCAGCTTAGATGGCGGGGCCTGGAGAAACACCATATATTTT
J gene: TRBJ1-3
clone size: .
D gene: .
V gene: TRBV7-2

CDR3 protein: CAHNADSKNIQYF
CDR3 DNA: TGCGCCCACAATGCGGACAGCAAAAACATTCAGTACTTC
J gene: TRBJ2-4
clone size: .
D gene: .
V gene: TRBV10-1

CDR3 protein: CASSDRSSGNTIYF
CDR3 DNA: TGCGCCAGCAGCGACAGATCCTCTGGAAACACCATATATTTT
J gene: TRBJ1-3
clone size: .
D gene: .
V gene: TRBV5-1

CDR3 protein: CASRSGQSLNYGYTF
CDR3 DNA: TGTGCCAGCAGGTCGGGACAGTCCCTCAACTATGGCTACACCTTC
J gene: TRBJ1-2
clone size: .
D gene: TRBD1
V gene: TRBV6-6

CDR3 protein: CASSLQGENTGEKLFF
CDR3 DNA: TGTGCCAGCTCATTGCAGGGGGAAAACACGGGTGAAAAACTGTTTTTT
J gene: TRBJ1-4
clone size: once
D gene: TRBD1
V gene: TRBV18

CDR3 protein: CSVLRLAGGPFAADTQYF
CDR3 DNA: TGCAGCGTTCTCCGCCTAGCGGGAGGGCCGTTCGCTGCAGATACGCAGTATTTT
J gene: TRBJ2-3
clone size: .
D gene: TRBD2
V gene: TRBV29-1

CDR3 protein: CASSESGGSEAFF
CDR3 DNA: TGCGCCAGCAGTGAGTCTGGCGGGAGTGAAGCTTTCTTT
J gene: TRBJ1-1
clone size: .
D gene: .
V gene: TRBV10-1

CDR3 protein: CASSKPDRGTEAFF
CDR3 DNA: TGTGCCAGCAGCAAACCGGACAGGGGGACTGAAGCTTTCTTT
J gene: TRBJ1-1
clone size: once
D gene: TRBD1
V gene: TRBV6-5

CDR3 protein: CASSLTGSPGDTEAFF
CDR3 DNA: TGCGCCAGCAGCCTCACCGGGTCTCCAGGGGACACTGAAGCTTTCTTT
J gene: TRBJ1-1
clone size: .
D gene: .
V gene: TRBV5-1

CDR3 protein: CATSRDWYAGSNYNEQFF
CDR3 DNA: TGTGCCACCAGCAGAGATTGGTATGCCGGGTCCAATTACAATGAGCAGTTCTTC
J gene: TRBJ2-1
clone size: .
D gene: .
V gene: TRBV15

CDR3 protein: CAGGQGQGGYTF
CDR3 DNA: TGTGCCGGCGGACAGGGACAAGGTGGCTACACCTTC
J gene: TRBJ1-2
clone size: .
D gene: TRBD1
V gene: TRBV2

CDR3 protein: CATSRAVGSGGTGYTF
CDR3 DNA: TGTGCCACCAGCAGAGCTGTGGGTTCAGGGGGCACTGGCTACACCTTC
J gene: TRBJ1-2
clone size: .
D gene: TRBD1
V gene: TRBV15

CDR3 protein: CASSLAGGTGVNEQFF
CDR3 DNA: TGTGCCAGCAGCTTAGCGGGGGGTACAGGGGTGAATGAGCAGTTCTTC
J gene: TRBJ2-1
clone size: .
D gene: .
V gene: TRBV7-2

CDR3 protein: CASSSRGTFTDTQYF
CDR3 DNA: TGTGCCAGTAGTTCCCGGGGGACTTTTACAGATACGCAGTATTTT
J gene: TRBJ2-3
clone size: .
D gene: .
V gene: TRBV19

CDR3 protein: CASRGTEGSNQPQHF
CDR3 DNA: TGTGCCAGCAGAGGGACGGAGGGGAGCAATCAGCCCCAGCATTTT
J gene: TRBJ1-5
clone size: .
D gene: .
V gene: TRBV2

CDR3 protein: CASSLEAVQSEKLFF
CDR3 DNA: TGCGCCAGCAGCTTGGAAGCCGTCCAATCTGAAAAACTGTTTTTT
J gene: TRBJ1-4
clone size: .
D gene: .
V gene: TRBV5-1

CDR3 protein: CASSNTGGYNEQFF
CDR3 DNA: TGTGCCAGTAGTAACACAGGGGGCTACAATGAGCAGTTCTTC
J gene: TRBJ2-1
clone size: .
D gene: TRBD1
V gene: TRBV19

CDR3 protein: CASSEGTGGSGYTF
CDR3 DNA: TGTGCCAGCAGTGAAGGTACAGGGGGCTCTGGCTACACCTTC
J gene: TRBJ1-2
clone size: few
D gene: TRBD1
V gene: TRBV6-1

CDR3 protein: CASSLGRTLDNANYGYTF
CDR3 DNA: TGTGCCAGCAGCCTAGGGCGGACACTTGATAACGCTAACTATGGCTACACCTTC
J gene: TRBJ1-2
clone size: .
D gene: .
V gene: TRBV7-8

CDR3 protein: CASSLDRVNEKLFF
CDR3 DNA: TGTGCCAGCAGCTTAGACAGGGTTAATGAAAAACTGTTTTTT
J gene: TRBJ1-4
clone size: few
D gene: .
V gene: TRBV13

CDR3 protein: CASSGTMEQREKLFF
CDR3 DNA: TGTGCCAGTAGTGGGACAATGGAGCAGAGGGAAAAACTGTTTTTT
J gene: TRBJ1-4
clone size: once
D gene: .
V gene: TRBV19